This TCR beta chain was captured in a study of human T cells and chemical hapten exposure. Across the whole study: Patients additionally received therapeutic doses of diphenylcyclopropenone on the scalp once a week, and this continued throughout the approximately 26-week study.

This clonotype was seen only a few times. Time point in this sample: pre-sensitization, week 0. Indicated treatment: therapeutic diphenylcyclopropenone sensitization with weekly scalp DPC. The study extracted total RNA from unfractionated whole blood. The study's library attached unique molecular identifiers to single cDNA molecules. TCRdb ran MiXCR on the RACE reads and lists one entry per CDR3 protein. The data contain 80,000 to 100,000 distinct CDR3 sequences, approximately 10% of them singletons. The CDR3 has 13 amino acids. In germline, CDR1 is DFQATT, CDR2 SNEGSKA (reference sequence). V shed 6 bases and J 11 bases; nucleotides not matched to a gene: 15.

The source material was whole blood, sampled in connection with sensitization to the hapten diphenylcyclopropenone (DPC). The chain couples TRBV20-1 to TRBJ1-1, with 7 bases aligning to TRBD1. This TCR was sampled from a woman aged 55-70 years with alopecia areata. Some clones in this sample may be carry-over from other donors' samples. The CDR3 DNA reads TGCAGTGCAACACAGGGGAGGGGGGATGACGCTTTCTTT. Translation: CSATQGRGDDAFF.